This T cell receptor (beta chain) originates from a study of blood T cells in healthy people across ages. Next came a second PCR, run for about 6 to 11 cycles, which used a sample-barcoded 5' primer along with a J-beta primer mix. TCRdb processed the 5' RACE reads anew with MiXCR; each CDR3 protein has one entry. The sample contains roughly 570,000 distinct CDR3 sequences, approximately 25% of which appear only once. As concerns this clonotype: Relative to the germline gene, one junction end is altered; a read error may explain this.

The CDR3 has 16 amino acids. Germline V gene data show CDR1 as SGHRS and CDR2 as YFSETQ. The rearrangement uses TRBV5-1 and TRBJ2-7, with TRBD2 matching 7 bases. The sample was blood. The sequence was collected from a woman aged 70-85 years in good health. CDR3 nucleotides: TGCGCCGGCAGCTTGGCGGCAAGTGTTTCGGGGGGCGAGCAGTACTTC. Its protein product is CAGSLAASVSGGEQYF. The complete variable domain, with remaining parts taken from reference TRBV5-1 and TRBJ2-7, reads KAGVTQTPRYLIKTRGQQVTLSCSPISGHRSVSWYQQTPGQGLQFLFEYFSETQRNKGNFPGRFSGRQFSNSRSEMNVSTLELGDSALYLCAGSLAASVSGGEQYFGPGTRLTVT.